This T cell receptor beta chain emerged from a study of beta chain features in type 1 diabetes. This CDR3 region has 12 residues. Per germline, CDR1 SGHNT and CDR2 YYREEE (reference sequence). The V segment lost 4 bases and the J segment 14 bases; nucleotides outside the gene matches: 8. The study's findings and limits: In every one of the four CD4+ subsets, TCRB CDR3s were moderately but significantly shorter in Type 1 diabetes patients. Cells expressing TCR highly could be over-represented by cDNA sequencing. Junctions at VDJ sites from type 1 diabetes patients had fewer insertions and more deletions.

The sequenced template was cDNA made from the entire isolated RNA. Repertoires were generated with immunoSEQ multiplex PCR, while TCRdb's copy carries only in-frame clones and drops some. The data show around 180,000 clones, with roughly 7.1% seen just once and approximately 0.87% held by the top ten. This clone has a handful of counts. Its antigen is not known. The sample was central memory CD4+ T cells from blood. The genes are TRBV5-4 and TRBJ1-2, with 10 bases lining up with TRBD1. This clonotype was sampled from a woman aged 40 to 55 with type 1 diabetes. CDR3 sequence: CASSQDRGLGTF. In DNA form, the CDR3 reads TGTGCCAGCAGCCAAGACAGGGGGCTGGGAACCTTC.